This T cell receptor (beta chain) was obtained from a study of CD8 T cells in Susac syndrome. This clonotype came up once. The antigen is undetermined. cDNA came from approximately 0.5 to 1 ug RNA primed by random hexamers. TCR beta CDR3 was amplified by immunoSEQ covering 54 Vbeta and 13 Jbeta. TCRdb re-called the immunoSEQ multiplex PCR reads with MiXCR, one entry per CDR3 protein. This sample carries more than 40,000 distinct CDR3 sequences, over 85% of them seen once, and the ten largest clones take about 0.55%. Sequencing of TCR beta was performed on blood CD8+ T cells and on blood CD4+ T cells. Negative isolation was used for CD8+ and CD4+ T cells, and FACS enrichment was applied to TEMRA cells. Study findings and constraints: It was acknowledged by the study that relatively few individuals were included in its TCR sequencing and HLA analysis.

With V trimmed by 0 bases and J by 2 bases, 9 bases remained unmatched. CDR3 length equals 17 residues. CDR1 and CDR2 (germline): SQVTM, ANQGSEA. The TCR sequence derives from a human donor in good health. The rearrangement links TRBV29-1 to TRBJ2-1, with 8 positions matching TRBD1. Sequencing was carried out using CD8+ T cells from PBMCs. CDR3 sequence (DNA): TGCAGCGTTGAAGATCCGCGCCAGGGGGCTACCTACAATGAGCAGTTCTTC. Protein product: CSVEDPRQGATYNEQFF.